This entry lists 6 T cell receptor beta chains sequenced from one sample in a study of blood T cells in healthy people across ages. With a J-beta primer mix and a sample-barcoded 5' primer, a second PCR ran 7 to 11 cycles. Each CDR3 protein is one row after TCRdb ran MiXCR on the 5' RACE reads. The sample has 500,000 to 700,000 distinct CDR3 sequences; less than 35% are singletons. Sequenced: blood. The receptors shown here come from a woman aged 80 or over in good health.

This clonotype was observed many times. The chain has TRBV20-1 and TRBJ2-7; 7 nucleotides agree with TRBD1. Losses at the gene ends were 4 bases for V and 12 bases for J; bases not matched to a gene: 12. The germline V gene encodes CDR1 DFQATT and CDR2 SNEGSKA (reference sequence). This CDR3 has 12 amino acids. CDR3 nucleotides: TGCAGTGCTAAGACCGGGACAGATCTTCGGTACTTC. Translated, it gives CSAKTGTDLRYF.

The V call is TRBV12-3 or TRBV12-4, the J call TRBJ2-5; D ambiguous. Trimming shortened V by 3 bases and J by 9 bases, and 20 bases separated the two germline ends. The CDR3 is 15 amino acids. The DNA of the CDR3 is TGTGCCAGCAGTTTGGGCTGGCGGAGAGAAGATGCCCAGTACTTC. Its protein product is CASSLGWRREDAQYF.

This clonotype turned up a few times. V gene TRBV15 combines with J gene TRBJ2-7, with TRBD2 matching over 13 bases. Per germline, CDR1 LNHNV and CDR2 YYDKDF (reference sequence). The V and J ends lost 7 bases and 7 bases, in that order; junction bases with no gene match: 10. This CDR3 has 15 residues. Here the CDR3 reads CATTQTSGGLDEQYF. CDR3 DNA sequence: TGTGCCACCACCCAGACTAGCGGGGGGTTGGATGAGCAGTACTTC.

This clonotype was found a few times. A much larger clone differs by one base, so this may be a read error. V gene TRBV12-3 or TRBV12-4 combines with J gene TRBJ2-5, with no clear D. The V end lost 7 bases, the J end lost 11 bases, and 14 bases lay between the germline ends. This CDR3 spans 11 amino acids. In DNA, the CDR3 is TGTGCCAGCACCCTATCCCGGGTGCAGTACTTC. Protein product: CASTLSRVQYF.

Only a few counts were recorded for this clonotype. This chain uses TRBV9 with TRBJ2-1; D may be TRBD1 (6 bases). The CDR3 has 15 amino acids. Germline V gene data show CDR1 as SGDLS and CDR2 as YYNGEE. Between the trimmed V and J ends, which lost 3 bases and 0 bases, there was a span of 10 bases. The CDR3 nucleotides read TGTGCCAGCAGCGCGCGGACAGTCTCCTACAATGAGCAGTTCTTC. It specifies CASSARTVSYNEQFF.

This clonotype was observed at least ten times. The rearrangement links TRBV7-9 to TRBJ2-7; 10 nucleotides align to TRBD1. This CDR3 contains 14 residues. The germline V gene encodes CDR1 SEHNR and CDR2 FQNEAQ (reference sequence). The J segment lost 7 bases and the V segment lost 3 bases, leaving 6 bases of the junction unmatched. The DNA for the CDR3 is TGTGCCAGCAGCTTGGTTGGGACAGGGGTTGAGCAGTACTTC. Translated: CASSLVGTGVEQYF.